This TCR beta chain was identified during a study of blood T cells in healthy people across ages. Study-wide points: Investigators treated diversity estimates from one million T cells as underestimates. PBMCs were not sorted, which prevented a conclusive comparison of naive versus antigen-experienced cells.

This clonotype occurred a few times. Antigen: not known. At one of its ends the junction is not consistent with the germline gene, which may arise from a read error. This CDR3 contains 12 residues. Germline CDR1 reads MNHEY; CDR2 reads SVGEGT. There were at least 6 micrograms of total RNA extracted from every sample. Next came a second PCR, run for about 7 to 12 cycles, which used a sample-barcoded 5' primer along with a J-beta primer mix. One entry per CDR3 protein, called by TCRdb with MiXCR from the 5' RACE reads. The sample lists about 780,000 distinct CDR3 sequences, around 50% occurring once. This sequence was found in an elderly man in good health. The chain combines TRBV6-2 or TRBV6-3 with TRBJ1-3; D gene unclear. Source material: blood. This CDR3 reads CASSNSGNTIYF. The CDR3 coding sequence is TGTGCCAGCAGTAACTCTGGAAACACCATATATTTT.